This T cell receptor beta chain originates from a study of T cell changes during pregnancy in multiple sclerosis. Measured with immunoSEQ multiplex PCR; TCRdb has only the in-frame clones, and not every one. The repertoire consists of some 80,000 clones, with around 94% occurring once and the leading ten covering over 0.12%. After removal of 2 bases from V and 6 bases from J, the junction contained 11 bases not matched to a gene. Germline loops: CDR1 KGHSH, CDR2 LQKENI. This CDR3 region has 16 residues. The chain uses TRBV18 and TRBJ1-2, with 8 positions matching TRBD1. The receptor comes from a female donor with multiple sclerosis, enrolled in a pregnancy study. The input for sequencing was CD4+ T cells from peripheral blood mononuclear cells, taken after pregnancy. CDR3 sequence: CASSPIGTGGSDGYTF. The CDR3 DNA is TGTGCCAGCTCACCAATCGGTACAGGGGGAAGTGATGGCTACACCTTC.